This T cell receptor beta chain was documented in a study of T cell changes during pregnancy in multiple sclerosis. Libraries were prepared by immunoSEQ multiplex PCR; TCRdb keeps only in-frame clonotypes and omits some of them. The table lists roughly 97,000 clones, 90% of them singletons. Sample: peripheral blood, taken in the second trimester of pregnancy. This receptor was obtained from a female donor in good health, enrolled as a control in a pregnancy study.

DNA of the CDR3: TGTGCCAGCAGCTTATCCAGGGGGAACACTGAAGCTTTCTTT. Protein product: CASSLSRGNTEAFF. The chain couples TRBV11-3 to TRBJ1-1, with D tentatively TRBD1 (6 bases). The CDR3 runs 14 residues. V lost 2 bases and J 1 base, leaving 8 bases between the germline ends. Germline CDR1 and CDR2: SGHNT and YENEEA.